A single sample is the source of the 16 T cell receptor beta chains below, sequenced in a study of monozygotic twins with cystic fibrosis. Profiled with immunoSEQ multiplex PCR; TCRdb holds only in-frame clones, not every one. The profile shows about 25,000 clones, 75% to 95% of them singletons. The sequenced sample consisted of blood. The receptor source for this set is a girl aged 2-15 years with cystic fibrosis.

The chain has TRBV14 and TRBJ2-7, with D perhaps TRBD1 or TRBD2 (5 bases each). The CDR3 sequence is 16 residues long. V was pared by 4 bases and J by 5 bases, with 21 bases between. Germline CDR1 is SGHDN and CDR2 is FVKESK. CDR3 coding DNA: TGTGCCAGCAGCCGGGGGATGGGGACCGGAGGCCACGAGCAGTACTTC. Translating gives CASSRGMGTGGHEQYF.

CDR3 nucleotide sequence: TGCGCCAGCAGGCGGGGGGGCGACACCGGGGAGCTGTTTTTT. It yields the protein CASRRGGDTGELFF. The chain uses TRBV5-1 and TRBJ2-2; 9 bases match TRBD2. V dropped 5 bases and J dropped 3; count of bases not matched to a gene: 2. This CDR3 is 14 amino acids long. The germline CDR1 and CDR2 sequences are SGHRS and YFSETQ.

V gene TRBV10-3 combines with J gene TRBJ2-3, with 7 bases identical to TRBD1. This CDR3 has 11 residues. In germline, CDR1 is ENHRY, CDR2 SYGVKD. V trimming: 11 bases; J trimming: 4 bases; junction bases outside the gene matches: 3. DNA for the CDR3: TGTGCCGTCGGACAGGCAGATACGCAGTATTTT. It yields the protein CAVGQADTQYF.

The chain links TRBV4-2 to TRBJ2-1; 9 nucleotides agree with TRBD1. Germline V gene data show CDR1 as LGHNA and CDR2 as YNFKEQ. J was trimmed by 6 bases and V by 0 bases; bases with no gene match: 3. The CDR3 is 15 residues long. CDR3: CASSQEPGQGNEQFF. Here the CDR3 DNA reads TGTGCCAGCAGCCAAGAGCCGGGACAGGGCAATGAGCAGTTCTTC.

The chain employs TRBV5-1 and TRBJ2-7, with D perhaps matching TRBD1 (6 bases). There are 12 residues in the CDR3. Germline assignment: CDR1 SGHRS and CDR2 YFSETQ. Between the trimmed V and J ends, which lost 7 bases and 2 bases, there was a span of 10 bases. CDR3 nucleotide sequence: TGCGCCAGCGCCGGACAGACCTACGAGCAGTACTTC. Translating gives CASAGQTYEQYF.

This clone was seen a single time. The gene calls are TRBV4-3 and TRBJ2-1, with 13 bases fitting TRBD2. V was clipped by 1 base and J by 3 bases; unmatched bases: 0. Germline CDR1 and CDR2: LGHNA and YSLEER. This CDR3 has 16 amino acids. The CDR3: CASSQGLAGGYNEQFF. In nucleotides, the CDR3 is TGCGCCAGCAGCCAAGGACTAGCGGGGGGCTACAATGAGCAGTTCTTC.

The CDR3 reads CASSVIAGGTDTQYF. In nucleotides, the CDR3 is TGTGCCAGCAGCGTAATAGCGGGGGGCACAGATACGCAGTATTTT. The J gene is TRBJ2-3, the V gene TRBV7-8; 9 bases align to TRBD2. The V gene's germline CDR1 is SGHVS and CDR2 FQNEAQ. V lost 5 bases, J lost 1 base, and 4 bases stayed unmatched. CDR3 size: 15 residues. The full variable domain, its missing parts supplied by reference TRBV7-8 and TRBJ2-3, is GAGVSQSPRYKVAKRGQDVALRCDPISGHVSLFWYQQALGQGPEFLTYFQNEAQLDKSGLPSDRFFAERPEGSVSTLKIQRTQQEDSAVYLCASSVIAGGTDTQYFGPGTRLTVL.

The genes are TRBV6-1 and TRBJ1-3; no firm D call. Germline CDR1 MNHNS, CDR2 SASEGT. V was shortened by 3 bases and J by 0 bases, with 12 bases between the two germline ends. The CDR3 runs to 16 residues. In DNA, the CDR3 is TGTGCCAGCAGTGAGGTACGGAAAAGCTCTGGAAACACCATATATTTT. It is translated as CASSEVRKSSGNTIYF.

This chain joins TRBV7-2 and TRBJ2-7; D is uncertain. CDR3 length: 14 amino acids. Trimming took 1 base from V and 0 from J, leaving 7 bases between them. Germline-derived CDR1 and CDR2 are SGHTA and FQGNSA. The CDR3 here is CASSLVAISYEQYF. DNA for the CDR3: TGTGCCAGCAGCTTAGTGGCGATCTCCTACGAGCAGTACTTC. Full variable domain (rest looked up from reference TRBV7-2 and TRBJ2-7): GAGVSQSPSNKVTEKGKDVELRCDPISGHTALYWYRQSLGQGLEFLIYFQGNSAPDKSGLPSDRFSAERTGGSVSTLTIQRTQQEDSAVYLCASSLVAISYEQYFGPGTRLTVT.

The CDR3 reads CASSVGSGLDTQYF. The CDR3 coding sequence is TGTGCCAGCAGCGTAGGATCAGGGTTAGATACGCAGTATTTT. This chain connects TRBV9 to TRBJ2-3; tentative D call: TRBD1 (5 bases). V shed 0 bases and J shed 5 bases, with 10 bases lying between them. The CDR3 sequence is 14 residues long. The germline V gene has CDR1 SGDLS and CDR2 YYNGEE.

In its sample, this clone was seen once. The J gene is TRBJ1-2, the V gene TRBV29-1, with 8 positions matching TRBD1. V lost 1 base and J lost 4; bases outside the gene matches: 5. CDR1 is SQVTM and CDR2 is ANQGSEA in the germline V gene. CDR3 length: 14 residues. The CDR3 nucleotides are TGCAGCGTTGAAGCGCACAGGGGGGGCTATGGCTACACCTTC. This gives the protein CSVEAHRGGYGYTF.

This chain links TRBV5-1 with TRBJ1-2; D is ambiguous. Trimming shortened V by 2 bases and J by 4 bases, and 9 bases separated the two germline ends. The CDR3 has 13 amino acids. CDR1 SGHRS and CDR2 YFSETQ come from the germline V gene. The CDR3 nucleotides read TGCGCCAGCAGCTTTGGGTTCCTCTATGGCTACACCTTC. Its translation: CASSFGFLYGYTF. Supplemented by reference TRBV5-1 and TRBJ1-2, the full variable domain reads KAGVTQTPRYLIKTRGQQVTLSCSPISGHRSVSWYQQTPGQGLQFLFEYFSETQRNKGNFPGRFSGRQFSNSRSEMNVSTLELGDSALYLCASSFGFLYGYTFGSGTRLTVV.

J is TRBJ2-3 and V is TRBV5-1, with D possibly being TRBD1 or TRBD2 (5 bases each). This CDR3 is 14 amino acids long. Germline V gives CDR1 SGHRS, CDR2 YFSETQ. V was shortened by 4 bases and J by 2 bases, with 11 bases between the two germline ends. The CDR3: CASSVRGDTDTQYF. DNA of the CDR3: TGCGCCAGCAGCGTTCGAGGGGACACAGATACGCAGTATTTT.

The rearrangement joins TRBV9 to TRBJ2-5; D perhaps matches TRBD1 (6 bases). This CDR3 spans 15 amino acids. Germline CDR1 SGDLS, CDR2 YYNGEE. V was shortened by 0 bases and J by 1 base, with 10 bases between the two germline ends. The CDR3 sequence is CASSVVGATQETQYF. The CDR3 region has the DNA TGTGCCAGCAGCGTAGTGGGGGCAACCCAAGAGACCCAGTACTTC.

The genes are TRBV2 and TRBJ2-3, with D tentatively TRBD2 (6 bases). The ends were cut back, 11 bases at V and 2 bases at J, with 11 bases in the middle. CDR3 length: 12 residues. CDR1 is SNHLY, CDR2 FYNNEI, per germline. The CDR3 loop is CAGGVVTDTQYF. In DNA form, the CDR3 reads TGTGCCGGAGGGGTCGTCACAGATACGCAGTATTTT.

The CDR3 loop is CASSHKTSGLGYNEQFF. The CDR3 DNA reads TGCGCCAGCAGCCACAAAACGTCGGGTCTGGGCTACAATGAGCAGTTCTTC. The chain carries TRBV5-1 and TRBJ2-1; D is uncertain. Germline V gene data show CDR1 as SGHRS and CDR2 as YFSETQ. The ends were cut back, 4 bases at V and 3 bases at J, with 20 bases in the middle. CDR3 size: 17 residues.